A single sample gave rise to the 14 T cell receptor beta chains below, sequenced in a study of PD-L1 blockade in urothelial cancer. Time point denoted: peripheral blood 6 weeks after treatment start. Assay used: immunoSEQ multiplex PCR; TCRdb lists only in-frame clones, some missing. The table shows roughly 110,000 clones, with 91% occurring only once. The sample here was PBMCs, taken around atezolizumab (anti-PD-L1) treatment. All receptors come from a man in his sixties with urothelial cancer.

The chain has TRBV5-1 and TRBJ2-2; TRBD2 matches 11 bases. V gave up 9 bases and J gave up 5 bases; unmatched junction bases: 12. The CDR3 extends over 16 amino acids. The germline V gene has CDR1 SGHRS and CDR2 YFSETQ. The CDR3 DNA is TGCGCCACGACGGCCCTAGCGGGAGGAAAGACCGGGGAGCTGTTTTTT. Protein product: CATTALAGGKTGELFF.

There are a few counts of this clone. The J gene is TRBJ2-1, the V gene TRBV19, with TRBD2 identical over 7 bases. CDR3 size: 14 residues. The V segment lost 10 bases and the J segment 8 bases; nucleotides outside the gene matches: 14. Germline lookup yields CDR1 LNHDA and CDR2 SQIVND (reference sequence). The CDR3 here is CATQGWRGIHEQFF. CDR3 in DNA: TGTGCCACGCAGGGTTGGCGGGGGATCCATGAGCAGTTCTTC.

V usage is TRBV27 and J usage is TRBJ2-1; 9 bases are shared with TRBD1. The CDR3 is 16 amino acids. J lost 6 bases, V lost 5 bases, and 11 bases had no gene match. The germline CDR1 and CDR2 sequences are MNHEY and SMNVEV (reference sequence). CDR3 protein: CASSANTGGWRNEQFF. The CDR3 DNA reads as TGTGCCAGCAGTGCCAACACAGGGGGCTGGCGCAATGAGCAGTTCTTC.

This chain links TRBV5-1 with TRBJ2-5; TRBD1 matches 7 bases. Germline V CDR1 and CDR2: SGHRS, YFSETQ. The J segment lost 1 base and the V segment lost 7 bases, leaving 22 bases of the junction unmatched. This CDR3 spans 19 amino acids. CDR3 bases: TGCGCCAGCTTGGGACAGACGAGTTTCTACGCGAAGCCCCAAGAGACCCAGTACTTC. Translating gives CASLGQTSFYAKPQETQYF.

The CDR3 sequence is CASSLGREHGYTF. CDR3 in DNA: TGTGCCAGCAGCCTCGGGAGGGAACATGGCTACACCTTC. The chain carries TRBV28 and TRBJ1-2, with D unclear. The V and J ends lost 6 bases and 6 bases respectively, with 14 bases between them. There are 13 residues in the CDR3. CDR1 is MDHEN and CDR2 is SYDVKM in the germline V gene.

This clone was detected many times. V gene TRBV29-1 combines with J gene TRBJ1-2, with a weak D call TRBD1 (6 bases). The CDR3 is 13 residues long. Germline loops: CDR1 SQVTM, CDR2 ANQGSEA. CDR3 nucleotides: TGCAGTGGCTTTGGGGGCAAAACCTATGGCTACACCTTC. This translates into CSGFGGKTYGYTF.

This chain joins TRBV7-2 and TRBJ2-3, with 8 positions matching TRBD1. Looked up from germline, CDR1 is SGHTA and CDR2 is FQGNSA. The junction had 8 bases not matched to a gene; V was cut back by 7 bases and J by 5 bases. This CDR3 has 14 residues. CDR3: CASILAGGQDTQYF. The CDR3 DNA reads as TGTGCCAGCATCTTGGCAGGGGGCCAAGATACGCAGTATTTT.

The chain uses TRBV5-6 and TRBJ1-5; D gene ambiguous. V was clipped by 3 bases and J by 0 bases, with 16 bases between them. The CDR3 is 17 amino acids. In germline, CDR1 is SGHDT, CDR2 YYEEEE. The CDR3 DNA reads TGTGCCAGCAGCTCCGGGAGGAGCAGCACTAGCAATCAGCCCCAGCATTTT. Translating it yields CASSSGRSSTSNQPQHF.

The chain has TRBV13 and TRBJ1-4, with 10 positions matching TRBD1. The CDR3 extends over 16 amino acids. CDR1 and CDR2 (germline): PRHDT, FYEKMQ (reference sequence). With 6 bases clipped from V and 0 bases from J, the junction kept 4 bases outside the gene matches. CDR3 protein: CASSQGQGATNEKLFF. The CDR3 DNA reads as TGTGCCAGCAGTCAAGGACAGGGGGCAACTAATGAAAAACTGTTTTTT.

The J gene is TRBJ2-1, the V gene TRBV20-1, with unresolved D. The CDR3 is 11 amino acids. The ends were cut back, 5 bases at V and 10 bases at J, with 12 bases in the middle. Looked up from germline, CDR1 is DFQATT and CDR2 is SNEGSKA (reference sequence). CDR3 sequence reads: CSASVPSEQFF. The CDR3 nucleotides are TGCAGTGCTTCCGTCCCTTCCGAGCAGTTCTTC.

V and J are TRBV6-5 and TRBJ1-4; no definite D call. This CDR3 comprises 14 residues. Trimming cost V 6 bases and J 4 bases, with 12 bases left between them. In germline, CDR1 is MNHEY, CDR2 SVGAGI. The CDR3 DNA sequence: TGTGCCAGCAGAACGGCGGGAGGTAATGAAAAACTGTTTTTT. Translated: CASRTAGGNEKLFF.

The chain is built from TRBV5-1 and TRBJ2-1, with TRBD1 identical over 8 bases. Germline V lookup: CDR1 SGHRS, CDR2 YFSETQ. This CDR3 is built from 16 residues. V shed 3 bases and J 6 bases; nucleotides not matched to a gene: 11. CDR3 region: CASSSGTGGGGNEQFF. The CDR3 region has the DNA TGCGCCAGCAGCTCGGGCACAGGGGGAGGTGGCAATGAGCAGTTCTTC.

The V call is TRBV28, the J call TRBJ2-3; possible D gene TRBD2, 6 bases. Germline values: CDR1 MDHEN, CDR2 SYDVKM. The germline V and J ends were trimmed by 7 bases and 1 base, with 12 bases remaining between them. The CDR3 sequence is 14 residues long. The CDR3, as DNA: TGTGCCAGCAATTCGCCGGGAGGCACAGATACGCAGTATTTT. Its translation: CASNSPGGTDTQYF.

The chain employs TRBV7-3 and TRBJ2-2; D is perhaps TRBD1 (7 bases). There are 15 residues in the CDR3. Germline V lookup: CDR1 SGHTA, CDR2 FQGTGA. V was trimmed by 1 base and J by 5 bases, leaving 11 bases between them. The CDR3 DNA reads as TGTGCCAGCAGCTTAAGGCAGGGGGGTACCGGGGAGCTGTTTTTT. Its protein is CASSLRQGGTGELFF.